The sequence of this T cell receptor beta chain was determined in a study of blood T cell repertoires in COVID-19. The repertoire was sequenced with immunoSEQ multiplex PCR; TCRdb's copy has only in-frame clones and lacks some. This sample yields 150,000 to 200,000 clones, of which around 90% are seen a single time; roughly 2.3% belongs to the top ten. Trimming took off 5 bases at V and 0 bases at J, with 20 bases between the two ends. This CDR3 contains 18 residues. Germline CDR1 reads LNHDA; CDR2 reads SQIVND (reference sequence). V and J are TRBV19 and TRBJ1-5, with D perhaps matching TRBD1 (5 bases). This clonotype originated in a man younger than 35 with acute or convalescent COVID-19. Sequenced sample: peripheral blood. The CDR3 DNA sequence: TGTGCCAGTAGTGACAGTATCGGCGGTGCGATTAGCAATCAGCCCCAGCATTTT. Amino acid sequence: CASSDSIGGAISNQPQHF.